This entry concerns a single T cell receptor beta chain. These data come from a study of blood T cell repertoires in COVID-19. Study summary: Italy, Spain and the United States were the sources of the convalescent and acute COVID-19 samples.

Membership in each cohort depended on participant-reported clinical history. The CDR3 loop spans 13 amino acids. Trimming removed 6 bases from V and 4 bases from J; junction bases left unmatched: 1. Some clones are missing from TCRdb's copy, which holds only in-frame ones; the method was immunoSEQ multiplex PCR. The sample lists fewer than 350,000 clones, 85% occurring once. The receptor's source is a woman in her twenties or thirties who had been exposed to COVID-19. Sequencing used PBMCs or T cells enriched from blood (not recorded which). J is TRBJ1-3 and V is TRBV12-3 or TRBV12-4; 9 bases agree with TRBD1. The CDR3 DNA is TGTGCCAGCAGGGACAGGGGAGGAAACACCATATATTTT. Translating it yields CASRDRGGNTIYF.